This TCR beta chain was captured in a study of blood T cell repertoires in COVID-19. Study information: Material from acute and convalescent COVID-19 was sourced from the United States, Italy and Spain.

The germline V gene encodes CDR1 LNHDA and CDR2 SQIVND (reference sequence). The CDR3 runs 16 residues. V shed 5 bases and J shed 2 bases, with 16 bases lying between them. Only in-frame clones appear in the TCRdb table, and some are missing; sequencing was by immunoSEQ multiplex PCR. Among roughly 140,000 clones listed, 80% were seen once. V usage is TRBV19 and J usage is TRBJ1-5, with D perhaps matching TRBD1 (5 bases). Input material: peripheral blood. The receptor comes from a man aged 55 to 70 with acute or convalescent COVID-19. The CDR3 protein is CASSGQGMIGNQPQHF. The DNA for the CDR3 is TGTGCCAGTAGTGGGCAGGGCATGATAGGCAATCAGCCCCAGCATTTT.